A selection of T cell receptor beta chains follows, all from one sample in a study of T cells after yellow fever vaccination. One entry per CDR3 protein results from TCRdb running MiXCR on the 5' RACE reads. The table has just under 600,000 distinct CDR3 sequences, less than 15% seen once; the top ten hold roughly an eighth. The sequences come from PBMCs, collected on the day of the yellow fever booster vaccination. The receptors stem from a man aged 25-45 years who received the YFV17D yellow fever vaccine. Each CDR3 is given with its conserved first and last residue. Fields, in order: J gene, D gene, clone size, V gene, CDR3 protein, CDR3 DNA. D genes are given only for firm matches. For some rows the clone size is stated as once, few or many, or as a class when expanded; others skip it.

J gene: TRBJ2-7
D gene: NA
clone size: few
V gene: TRBV7-8
CDR3 protein: CASRLWYSGSYEQYF
CDR3 DNA: TGTGCCAGCCGCCTTTGGTATTCGGGGTCCTACGAGCAGTACTTC

J gene: TRBJ2-3
D gene: NA
clone size: NA
V gene: TRBV18
CDR3 protein: CASSPSGPDTQYF
CDR3 DNA: TGTGCCAGCTCACCCTCAGGGCCAGATACGCAGTATTTT

J gene: TRBJ2-3
D gene: TRBD1
clone size: NA
V gene: TRBV18
CDR3 protein: CASSLDRVVKGTQYF
CDR3 DNA: TGTGCCAGCTCACTTGACAGGGTCGTCAAAGGTACGCAGTATTTT

J gene: TRBJ2-3
D gene: NA
clone size: many
V gene: TRBV2
CDR3 protein: CASSVRGPTDTQYF
CDR3 DNA: TGTGCCAGCAGTGTTCGAGGGCCCACAGATACGCAGTATTTT

J gene: TRBJ2-5
D gene: NA
clone size: NA
V gene: TRBV3-1
CDR3 protein: CASSQEASGNRETQYF
CDR3 DNA: TGTGCCAGCAGCCAAGAAGCGTCGGGGAATCGGGAGACCCAGTACTTC

J gene: TRBJ2-2
D gene: NA
clone size: few
V gene: TRBV29-1
CDR3 protein: CSVDRGAAGELFF
CDR3 DNA: TGCAGCGTTGACAGGGGGGCCGCCGGGGAGCTGTTTTTT

J gene: TRBJ2-1
D gene: NA
clone size: NA
V gene: TRBV18
CDR3 protein: CASSPPPLHEQFF
CDR3 DNA: TGTGCCAGCTCACCCCCCCCCCTCCATGAGCAGTTCTTC

J gene: TRBJ1-2
D gene: NA
clone size: few
V gene: TRBV7-9
CDR3 protein: CASSLVENYGYTF
CDR3 DNA: TGTGCCAGCAGCCTTGTGGAAAACTATGGCTACACCTTC

J gene: TRBJ2-3
D gene: NA
clone size: NA
V gene: TRBV4-2
CDR3 protein: CASSQVLTDTQYF
CDR3 DNA: TGTGCCAGCAGCCAAGTTTTGACAGATACGCAGTATTTT

J gene: TRBJ2-6
D gene: NA
clone size: few
V gene: TRBV20-1
CDR3 protein: CSARDRTLAGANVLTF
CDR3 DNA: TGCAGTGCTAGAGACAGGACTCTCGCTGGGGCCAACGTCCTGACTTTC

J gene: TRBJ2-7
D gene: NA
clone size: NA
V gene: TRBV19
CDR3 protein: CASSDREQAYEQYF
CDR3 DNA: TGTGCCAGTAGTGACCGGGAGCAAGCCTACGAGCAGTACTTC

J gene: TRBJ2-7
D gene: NA
clone size: few
V gene: TRBV27
CDR3 protein: CASSFYYRRGAYEQYF
CDR3 DNA: TGTGCCAGCAGTTTTTATTACAGGAGAGGGGCTTACGAGCAGTACTTC

J gene: TRBJ2-3
D gene: TRBD2
clone size: NA
V gene: TRBV5-1
CDR3 protein: CASRKRGDLGKDTQYF
CDR3 DNA: TGCGCCAGCAGAAAACGGGGGGACTTAGGGAAAGATACGCAGTATTTT

J gene: TRBJ1-2
D gene: NA
clone size: NA
V gene: TRBV14
CDR3 protein: CASSQDQATWDGYTF
CDR3 DNA: TGTGCCAGCAGCCAAGATCAGGCGACTTGGGATGGCTACACCTTC

J gene: TRBJ2-2
D gene: NA
clone size: many
V gene: TRBV6-1
CDR3 protein: CASEKAVNTGELFF
CDR3 DNA: TGTGCCAGCGAAAAGGCGGTGAACACCGGGGAGCTGTTTTTT

J gene: TRBJ1-1
D gene: NA
clone size: NA
V gene: TRBV7-3
CDR3 protein: CASSPQSGTEAFF
CDR3 DNA: TGTGCCAGCAGCCCCCAATCCGGCACTGAAGCTTTCTTT

J gene: TRBJ2-7
D gene: TRBD2
clone size: NA
V gene: TRBV3-1
CDR3 protein: CASKGEGAYEQYF
CDR3 DNA: TGTGCCAGCAAAGGGGAGGGCGCCTACGAGCAGTACTTC

J gene: TRBJ1-1
D gene: TRBD1
clone size: few
V gene: TRBV5-1
CDR3 protein: CASSLGTGIMNTEAFF
CDR3 DNA: TGCGCCAGCAGCTTAGGGACAGGGATTATGAACACTGAAGCTTTCTTT

J gene: TRBJ1-5
D gene: TRBD1
clone size: NA
V gene: TRBV18
CDR3 protein: CASSQGQEYNQPQHF
CDR3 DNA: TGTGCCAGCTCACAAGGACAGGAGTACAATCAGCCCCAGCATTTT

J gene: TRBJ2-7
D gene: TRBD1
clone size: NA
V gene: TRBV5-4
CDR3 protein: CASNLDRRGEQYF
CDR3 DNA: TGTGCCAGCAACCTGGACAGGCGTGGCGAGCAGTACTTC

J gene: TRBJ2-1
D gene: NA
clone size: few
V gene: TRBV29-1
CDR3 protein: CSVGYVLEQFF
CDR3 DNA: TGCAGCGTTGGGTATGTCCTTGAGCAGTTCTTC

J gene: TRBJ2-7
D gene: NA
clone size: NA
V gene: TRBV20-1
CDR3 protein: CSARIAGNGEQYF
CDR3 DNA: TGCAGTGCTAGGATTGCGGGGAATGGCGAGCAGTACTTC

J gene: TRBJ1-5
D gene: NA
clone size: NA
V gene: TRBV20-1
CDR3 protein: CSARKGANQPQHF
CDR3 DNA: TGCAGTGCTAGAAAAGGTGCCAATCAGCCCCAGCATTTT

J gene: TRBJ1-5
D gene: TRBD1
clone size: few
V gene: TRBV11-2
CDR3 protein: CASSLEGWTGVDQPQHF
CDR3 DNA: TGTGCCAGCAGCTTAGAGGGTTGGACAGGCGTAGATCAGCCCCAGCATTTT

J gene: TRBJ2-7
D gene: TRBD2
clone size: few
V gene: TRBV7-9
CDR3 protein: CASSQGLAGNYEQYF
CDR3 DNA: TGTGCCAGCAGCCAGGGACTAGCGGGAAACTACGAGCAGTACTTC

J gene: TRBJ1-1
D gene: NA
clone size: NA
V gene: TRBV7-8
CDR3 protein: CASSPPGTWNTEAFF
CDR3 DNA: TGTGCCAGCAGCCCCCCCGGGACTTGGAACACTGAAGCTTTCTTT

J gene: TRBJ1-5
D gene: NA
clone size: once
V gene: TRBV12-3/TRBV12-4
CDR3 protein: CASSLYDRSGPQHF
CDR3 DNA: TGTGCCAGCAGTCTTTACGACAGGAGTGGGCCCCAGCATTTT

J gene: TRBJ2-3
D gene: TRBD2
clone size: few
V gene: TRBV7-7
CDR3 protein: CASSRGRSDTQYF
CDR3 DNA: TGTGCTAGCAGCCGCGGGAGATCAGATACGCAGTATTTT

J gene: TRBJ2-5
D gene: NA
clone size: NA
V gene: TRBV25-1
CDR3 protein: CASSEWTAYQETQYF
CDR3 DNA: TGTGCCAGCAGTGAATGGACGGCCTACCAAGAGACCCAGTACTTC

J gene: TRBJ2-5
D gene: TRBD1
clone size: few
V gene: TRBV7-2
CDR3 protein: CASSFVGTEETQYF
CDR3 DNA: TGTGCCAGCAGCTTCGTTGGGACAGAAGAGACCCAGTACTTC

J gene: TRBJ2-2
D gene: NA
clone size: few
V gene: TRBV9
CDR3 protein: CASSVPGANTGELFF
CDR3 DNA: TGTGCCAGCAGCGTTCCGGGGGCGAACACCGGGGAGCTGTTTTTT

J gene: TRBJ2-1
D gene: TRBD2
clone size: few
V gene: TRBV28
CDR3 protein: CASIETSGSMNEQFF
CDR3 DNA: TGTGCCAGCATCGAAACTAGCGGGAGTATGAATGAGCAGTTCTTC

J gene: TRBJ1-2
D gene: TRBD1
clone size: NA
V gene: TRBV3-1
CDR3 protein: CASSQPGQGSGYTF
CDR3 DNA: TGTGCCAGCAGCCAACCGGGACAGGGGAGCGGCTACACCTTC

J gene: TRBJ2-7
D gene: NA
clone size: few
V gene: TRBV21-1
CDR3 protein: CASSRVGSYEQYF
CDR3 DNA: TGTGCCAGCAGCAGGGTTGGCTCCTACGAGCAGTACTTC

J gene: TRBJ1-1
D gene: TRBD1
clone size: NA
V gene: TRBV9
CDR3 protein: CASSVGTGEAFF
CDR3 DNA: TGTGCCAGCAGCGTCGGGACAGGGGAAGCTTTCTTT

J gene: TRBJ2-3
D gene: NA
clone size: few
V gene: TRBV4-3
CDR3 protein: CASSQDYRWESDTQYF
CDR3 DNA: TGCGCCAGCAGCCAAGATTATCGCTGGGAGTCAGATACGCAGTATTTT

J gene: TRBJ1-6
D gene: NA
clone size: NA
V gene: TRBV12-3/TRBV12-4
CDR3 protein: CASSFRVGSSPLHF
CDR3 DNA: TGTGCCAGCAGTTTTAGGGTCGGGAGTTCACCCCTCCACTTT

J gene: TRBJ2-6
D gene: NA
clone size: many
V gene: TRBV29-1
CDR3 protein: CSATQGSSGANVLTF
CDR3 DNA: TGCAGCGCCACTCAGGGATCTAGCGGGGCCAACGTCCTGACTTTC

J gene: TRBJ2-3
D gene: TRBD2
clone size: NA
V gene: TRBV5-1
CDR3 protein: CASLAGDSTDTQYF
CDR3 DNA: TGCGCCAGCCTAGCGGGAGACTCCACAGATACGCAGTATTTT

J gene: TRBJ2-7
D gene: TRBD1
clone size: NA
V gene: TRBV20-1
CDR3 protein: CSARPGQGRYEQYF
CDR3 DNA: TGCAGTGCTAGACCGGGACAGGGGCGCTACGAGCAGTACTTC

J gene: TRBJ2-1
D gene: NA
clone size: few
V gene: TRBV23-1
CDR3 protein: CASGPSRDEQFF
CDR3 DNA: TGCGCCAGCGGTCCCTCTCGCGATGAGCAGTTCTTC

J gene: TRBJ2-7
D gene: TRBD2
clone size: few
V gene: TRBV6-5
CDR3 protein: CASSYSGGGERDEQYF
CDR3 DNA: TGTGCCAGCAGTTACTCGGGGGGAGGGGAAAGGGACGAGCAGTACTTC